The table lists the clone carrying this T cell receptor (beta chain) with a few counts. As yet, its antigen is unknown. The sample originates from a study of beta chain features in type 1 diabetes. Notes on the study in general: Moderately but significantly shorter TCRB CDR3s were found in Type 1 diabetes patients in all four CD4+ subsets. Relative to healthy donors, patients appeared to have naive, central memory and Treg TCRB repertoires that were more similar. Possible PCR preference for shorter templates applied equally to patients and controls.

Researchers reported sorting CD4+ naive, central memory, regulatory and stem cell-like memory cells via CD45RO/CCR7/CD25/CD127/CD95/CD27. Isolated RNA was reverse transcribed in full, so expressed TCRB transcripts were sequenced. Assay used: immunoSEQ multiplex PCR; TCRdb lists only in-frame clones, some missing. The data show 300,000 to 400,000 clones, about a tenth seen once. Germline values: CDR1 SGDLS, CDR2 YYNGEE. Trimming left V 0 bases short and J 1 base short, with 9 bases between. The CDR3 runs to 15 residues. This TCR derives from a man between 25 and 39 years old with type 1 diabetes. Sequencing was performed on central memory CD4+ T cells from blood. This sequence joins TRBV9 and TRBJ2-3; D gene uncertain. The CDR3 DNA is TGTGCCAGCAGCGTAGGTGCCTCTCGCACAGATACGCAGTATTTT. It translates to CASSVGASRTDTQYF.